This T cell receptor beta chain was sequenced during a study of beta chain features in type 1 diabetes. Study-level findings and limits: Shortening of TCRB CDR3s, moderate but significant, appeared in all four CD4+ subsets of Type 1 diabetes patients. Lower insertion and higher deletion counts appeared at VDJ junctions in type 1 diabetes patients. The analysis here could not establish whether HLA type shapes TCRB rearrangement.

In this sample, this clone turned up a few times. The antigen is not known. In germline, CDR1 is SNHLY, CDR2 FYNNEI. CDR3 length: 13 amino acids. The V gene lost 2 bases and the J gene lost 8 bases, with 7 bases spanning the gap. The study reverse transcribed the entire isolated RNA, so it sequenced expressed TCRB transcripts. Profiled with immunoSEQ multiplex PCR; TCRdb holds only in-frame clones, not every one. The repertoire holds some 150,000 clones, around an eighth seen once, with around 1.4% in the top ten. Purity of each sorted population was above 95%. The sequenced sample consisted of central memory CD4+ T cells from blood. The chain recombines TRBV2 with TRBJ1-6, with D possibly matching TRBD1 (5 bases). The source is a man between 18 and 35 years old with type 1 diabetes. The CDR3 coding sequence is TGTGCCAGCAGTGAAAGGGGCCATTCACCCCTCCACTTT. It codes for CASSERGHSPLHF.